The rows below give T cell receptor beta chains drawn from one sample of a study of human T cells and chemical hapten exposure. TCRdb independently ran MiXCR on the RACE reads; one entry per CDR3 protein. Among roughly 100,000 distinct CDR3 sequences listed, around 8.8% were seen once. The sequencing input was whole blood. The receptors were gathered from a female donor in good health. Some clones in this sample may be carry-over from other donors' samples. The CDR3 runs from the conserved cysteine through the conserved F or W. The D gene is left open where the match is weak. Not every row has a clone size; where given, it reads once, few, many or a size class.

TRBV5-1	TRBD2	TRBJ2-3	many	CASSLSPGTSGSGSTDTQYF	TGCGCCAGCAGCTTATCCCCCGGGACTAGCGGGAGTGGGAGCACAGATACGCAGTATTTT
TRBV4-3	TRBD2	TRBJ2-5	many	CASSQDGLAGEQETQYF	TGCGCCAGCAGCCAAGATGGGCTAGCGGGAGAGCAAGAGACCCAGTACTTC
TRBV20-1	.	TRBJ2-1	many	CSALPAAGYNEQFF	TGCAGTGCCCTACCCGCGGCGGGGTACAATGAGCAGTTCTTC
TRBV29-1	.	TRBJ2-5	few	CSVVEGGTKETQYF	TGCAGCGTTGTAGAGGGGGGGACAAAAGAGACCCAGTACTTC
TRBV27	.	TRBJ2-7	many	CASSPDPGRFIRREQYF	TGTGCCAGCAGTCCCGACCCGGGACGCTTCATACGACGTGAGCAGTACTTC
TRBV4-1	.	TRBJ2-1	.	CASSQVQGRAVNNEQFF	TGCGCCAGCAGCCAAGTACAGGGTAGGGCAGTTAACAATGAGCAGTTCTTC
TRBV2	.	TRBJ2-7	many	CASIGLEKVAPYEQYF	TGTGCCAGCATCGGACTTGAGAAGGTTGCCCCCTACGAGCAGTACTTC
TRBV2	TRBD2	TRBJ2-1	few	CASRSGLAGAHEQFF	TGTGCCAGCAGGTCGGGACTAGCGGGAGCCCATGAGCAGTTCTTC
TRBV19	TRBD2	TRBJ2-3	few	CASSSPRRTASGGDTQYF	TGTGCCAGTAGTTCGCCTCGGAGAACGGCTAGCGGGGGTGATACGCAGTATTTT
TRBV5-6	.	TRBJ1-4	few	CASSFRTPRGGKLFF	TGTGCCAGCAGCTTCCGGACACCAAGAGGGGGAAAACTGTTTTTT
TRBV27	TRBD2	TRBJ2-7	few	CASSPLSSGRIYEQYF	TGTGCCAGCAGCCCCCTGAGCAGCGGGAGGATCTACGAGCAGTACTTC
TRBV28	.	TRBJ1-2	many	CASSPNTGYGYGYTF	TGTGCCAGCAGCCCGAACACAGGGTACGGCTATGGCTACACCTTC
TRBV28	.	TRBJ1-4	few	CASSFSDFSNEKLFF	TGTGCCAGCAGTTTCTCGGACTTCAGTAATGAAAAACTGTTTTTT
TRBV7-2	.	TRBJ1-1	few	CASTLSRAINTEAFF	TGTGCCAGCACCCTATCCCGGGCCATTAACACTGAAGCTTTCTTT
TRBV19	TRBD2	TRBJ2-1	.	CASSIDKGLGGPQFF	TGTGCCAGTAGTATAGATAAGGGACTAGGGGGGCCCCAGTTCTTC
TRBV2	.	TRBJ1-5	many	CASNEFGGNQPQHF	TGTGCCAGCAACGAATTTGGGGGCAATCAGCCCCAGCATTTT
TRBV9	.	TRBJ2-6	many	CASSSHDSGANVLTF	TGTGCCAGCTCTTCCCACGACTCTGGGGCCAACGTCCTGACTTTC
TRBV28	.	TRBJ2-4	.	CASRETGAKNIQYF	TGTGCCAGCAGGGAGACGGGAGCCAAAAACATTCAGTACTTC
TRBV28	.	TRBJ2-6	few	CASSENGAGANVLTF	TGTGCCAGCAGTGAAAATGGGGCTGGGGCCAACGTCCTGACTTTC
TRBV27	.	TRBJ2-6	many	CASSLSVNALGANVLTF	TGTGCCAGCAGTTTATCAGTCAATGCTTTAGGGGCCAACGTCCTGACTTTC